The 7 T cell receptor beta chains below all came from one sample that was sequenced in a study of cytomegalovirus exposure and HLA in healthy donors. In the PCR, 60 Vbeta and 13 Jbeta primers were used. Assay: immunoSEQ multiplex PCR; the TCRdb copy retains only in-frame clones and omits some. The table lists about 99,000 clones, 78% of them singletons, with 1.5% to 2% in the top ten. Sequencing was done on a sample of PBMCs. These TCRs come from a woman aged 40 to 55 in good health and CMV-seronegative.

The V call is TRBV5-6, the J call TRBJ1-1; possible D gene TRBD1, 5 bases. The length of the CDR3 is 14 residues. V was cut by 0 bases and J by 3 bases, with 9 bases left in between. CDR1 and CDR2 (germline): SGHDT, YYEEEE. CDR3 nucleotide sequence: TGTGCCAGCAGCTTGGACAGGATCGACACTGAAGCTTTCTTT. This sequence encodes CASSLDRIDTEAFF.

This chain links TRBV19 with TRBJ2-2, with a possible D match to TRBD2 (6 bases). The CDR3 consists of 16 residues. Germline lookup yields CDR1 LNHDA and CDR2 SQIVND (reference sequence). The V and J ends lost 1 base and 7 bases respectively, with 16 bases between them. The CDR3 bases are TGTGCCAGTAGTATAGCCCCGACTAGGCCCAACGGGGAGCTGTTTTTT. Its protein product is CASSIAPTRPNGELFF. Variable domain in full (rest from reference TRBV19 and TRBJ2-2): DGGITQSPKYLFRKEGQNVTLSCEQNLNHDAMYWYRQDPGQGLRLIYYSQIVNDFQKGDIAEGYSVSREKKESFPLTVTSAQKNPTAFYLCASSIAPTRPNGELFFGEGSRLTVL.

This CDR3 reads CAGHRQGQETQYF. The CDR3 DNA follows: TGTGCCGGACACAGACAGGGCCAAGAGACCCAGTACTTC. The rearrangement joins TRBV2 to TRBJ2-5; TRBD1 aligns across 7 bases. Germline V lookup: CDR1 SNHLY, CDR2 FYNNEI. The CDR3 is made up of 13 amino acids. The V and J ends lost 11 bases and 1 base, in that order; junction bases with no gene match: 7.

CDR3 residues: CASSPLAGQISGANVLTF. The CDR3 DNA reads TGTGCCAGCTCACCCTTAGCGGGACAGATCTCTGGGGCCAACGTCCTGACTTTC. V and J are TRBV18 and TRBJ2-6; the D gene is possibly TRBD2 (8 bases). The CDR3 is 18 residues long. Trimming took 3 bases from V and 0 from J, leaving 15 bases between them. Germline values: CDR1 KGHSH, CDR2 LQKENI.

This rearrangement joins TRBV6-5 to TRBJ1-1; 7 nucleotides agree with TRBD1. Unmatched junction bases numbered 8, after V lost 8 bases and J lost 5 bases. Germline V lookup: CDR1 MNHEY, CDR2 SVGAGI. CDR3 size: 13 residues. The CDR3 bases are TGTGCCAGCGTCCCGGGACAGAGGACTGAAGCTTTCTTT. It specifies CASVPGQRTEAFF.

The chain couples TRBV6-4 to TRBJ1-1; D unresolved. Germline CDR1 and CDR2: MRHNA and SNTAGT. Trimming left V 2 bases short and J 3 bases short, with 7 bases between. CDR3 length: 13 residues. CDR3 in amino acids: CASSDREHTEAFF. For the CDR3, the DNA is TGTGCCAGCAGTGACCGGGAGCACACTGAAGCTTTCTTT.

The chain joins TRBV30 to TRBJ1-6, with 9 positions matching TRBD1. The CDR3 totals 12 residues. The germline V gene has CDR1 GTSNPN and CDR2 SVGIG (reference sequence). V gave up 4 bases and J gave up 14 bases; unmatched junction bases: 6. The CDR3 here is CAWTGTGFTLHF. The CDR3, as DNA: TGTGCCTGGACTGGGACAGGGTTCACCCTCCACTTT.